In its sample, the clone carrying this TCR beta chain was seen many times. Its cognate antigen is unknown. The sample comes from a study of identical twins. Whole-study results and caveats: Models came in too low on out-of-frame TCR alpha sharing in monozygotic twins. Twin pairs' shared out-of-frame alpha sequences were enriched in low generation probability.

Trimming cost V 5 bases and J 4 bases, with 11 bases left between them. This CDR3 is built from 13 residues. Germline values: CDR1 SQVTM, CDR2 ANQGSEA. A universal primer site was incorporated via template switching, and the cDNA contained unique molecular identifiers. TCRdb ran MiXCR on the 5' RACE reads and lists one entry per CDR3 protein. In the table there are fewer than 550,000 distinct CDR3 sequences, approximately 14% of which are singletons. All donors comprised healthy Caucasians. The sample was also linked to a second study, of yellow fever vaccine responses in identical twins.

Specimen: CD4+ T cells sorted from blood. The V gene is TRBV29-1, the J gene TRBJ2-2; possibly TRBD1 for D (5 bases). The clonotype was recovered from a woman aged 18-29 years in good health. The CDR3 nucleotides are TGCAGCGTTTTTCCTAGGGGCACCGGGGAGCTGTTTTTT. This codes for CSVFPRGTGELFF.